A selection of T cell receptor beta chains follows, all from one sample in a study of early T cells in non-severe SARS-CoV-2 infection. TCRdb processed the 5' RACE reads anew with MiXCR; each CDR3 protein has one entry. The table lists about 60,000 distinct CDR3 sequences, about an eighth of them singletons. Input material: whole blood. These receptors came from an adult who was a healthcare worker with PCR-confirmed SARS-CoV-2 infection or an uninfected control (not recorded which). Both conserved end residues are part of each CDR3. The D gene is left open where the match is weak. Clone size appears in some rows only: once, few, many, or a class for an expanded clone.

clone size,CDR3 length,D gene,J gene,V gene,CDR3 protein,CDR3 DNA
-,14,-,TRBJ2-1,TRBV2,CASSDLWQTNEQFF,TGTGCCAGCAGTGACCTCTGGCAAACCAATGAGCAGTTCTTC
many,14,TRBD2,TRBJ2-1,TRBV20-1,CSARDAGGVNEQFF,TGCAGTGCTAGAGACGCGGGAGGGGTCAATGAGCAGTTCTTC
-,16,-,TRBJ1-4,TRBV11-2,CASSTLGRGEIEKLFF,TGTGCCAGCAGCACTCTAGGAAGGGGCGAAATTGAAAAACTGTTTTTT
-,12,-,TRBJ1-1,TRBV12-3/TRBV12-4,CASSRGGSEAFF,TGTGCCAGCAGTCGAGGGGGGAGTGAAGCTTTCTTT
many,13,-,TRBJ1-1,TRBV7-2,CASSLRGLAEAFF,TGTGCCAGCAGCTTGCGGGGGCTGGCTGAAGCTTTCTTT
many,14,TRBD1,TRBJ2-3,TRBV29-1,CSVVRDRGADTQYF,TGCAGCGTTGTCCGGGACAGGGGTGCAGATACGCAGTATTTT
many,15,-,TRBJ2-2,TRBV20-1,CSARGPLRETGELFF,TGCAGTGCTAGAGGGCCCTTACGGGAAACCGGGGAGCTGTTTTTT
few,14,-,TRBJ1-3,TRBV7-9,CASSPPSSGNTIYF,TGTGCCAGCAGCCCACCCTCATCTGGAAACACCATATATTTT
many,18,TRBD2,TRBJ2-1,TRBV4-1,CASSQDGGSGVSYNEQFF,TGCGCCAGCAGCCAAGATGGGGGGAGCGGGGTGTCCTACAATGAGCAGTTCTTC
-,14,-,TRBJ1-1,TRBV6-5,CASSYSISVPEAFF,TGTGCCAGCAGTTACTCGATCTCGGTCCCTGAAGCTTTCTTT
-,14,-,TRBJ1-1,TRBV6-6,CASSFGPGYTEAFF,TGTGCCAGCAGCTTCGGTCCCGGGTACACTGAAGCTTTCTTT
many,13,-,TRBJ1-5,TRBV30,CAWSSGSDQPQHF,TGTGCCTGGAGTTCAGGGAGTGATCAGCCCCAGCATTTT
-,13,-,TRBJ1-1,TRBV6-5,CASSFRVWSEAFF,TGTGCCAGCAGTTTCAGGGTTTGGTCTGAAGCTTTCTTT
many,16,TRBD1,TRBJ2-1,TRBV19,CASSNYRTGWGNEQFF,TGTGCCAGTAGCAATTACAGGACAGGTTGGGGCAATGAGCAGTTCTTC
many,13,-,TRBJ1-1,TRBV29-1,CSVKEGGWPEAFF,TGCAGCGTAAAGGAGGGGGGCTGGCCTGAAGCTTTCTTT
-,15,-,TRBJ2-2,TRBV7-2,CASSVQGPNTGELFF,TGTGCCAGCAGCGTACAGGGACCGAACACCGGGGAGCTGTTTTTT
many,12,-,TRBJ1-2,TRBV12-3/TRBV12-4,CASSPRRRGYTF,TGTGCCAGCAGTCCCAGGAGGAGGGGCTACACCTTC
many,15,TRBD1,TRBJ1-2,TRBV7-8,CASSRYVGQGVGYTF,TGTGCCAGCAGTCGATATGTGGGACAGGGTGTGGGCTACACCTTC
many,15,TRBD2,TRBJ2-1,TRBV2,CASSYGTSGRNEQFF,TGTGCCAGCAGTTACGGGACTAGCGGGAGAAATGAGCAGTTCTTC
many,14,-,TRBJ1-5,TRBV5-1,CASSLEEGNQPQHF,TGCGCCAGCAGCTTGGAGGAGGGCAATCAGCCCCAGCATTTT
many,13,-,TRBJ1-1,TRBV10-3,CAITYNMNTEAFF,TGTGCCATCACCTATAACATGAACACTGAAGCTTTCTTT
many,15,-,TRBJ2-1,TRBV11-2,CASSRISRSYNEQFF,TGTGCCAGCAGCCGGATCTCTCGTTCCTACAATGAGCAGTTCTTC
-,13,-,TRBJ1-2,TRBV7-2,CASSRNLKYGYTF,TGTGCCAGCAGCCGCAATTTAAAATATGGCTACACCTTC
-,15,-,TRBJ2-3,TRBV7-6,CASSSGTEKTDTQYF,TGTGCCAGCAGCTCGGGAACAGAAAAGACAGATACGCAGTATTTT
-,13,-,TRBJ1-6,TRBV7-8,CASSPRVNSPLHF,TGTGCCAGCAGCCCCAGGGTTAATTCACCCCTCCACTTT
many,11,-,TRBJ2-5,TRBV29-1,CSVEDTETQYF,TGCAGCGTTGAAGATACCGAGACCCAGTACTTC
-,13,-,TRBJ2-7,TRBV5-6,CASSLITGNEQYF,TGTGCCAGCAGCCTTATAACAGGGAACGAGCAGTACTTC
many,13,-,TRBJ2-7,TRBV5-1,CASSEGTGWEQYF,TGCGCCAGCAGCGAGGGTACCGGTTGGGAGCAGTACTTC
-,14,TRBD1,TRBJ1-1,TRBV12-3/TRBV12-4,CASSLGQGSDEAFF,TGTGCCAGCAGTTTGGGACAGGGTTCGGATGAAGCTTTCTTT